This TCR beta chain was profiled in a study of T-cell memory formation after mild COVID-19. On the study more broadly: Across donors, TCR clusters were largely donor specific.

Germline lookup yields CDR1 DFQATT and CDR2 SNEGSKA (reference sequence). Trimming cost V 8 bases and J 6 bases, with 19 bases left between them. This CDR3 is 13 amino acids long. A few counts support this clonotype. Its antigen remains unknown. General study points: Mainly CM and EM harbored the contracting CD4+ clones; mainly EMRA harbored the CD8+ ones. A balance of CD4 and CD8 characterized clones contracting day 15 to 85, whereas later expanders leaned CD4+.

TCRdb fed the 5' RACE reads into MiXCR, producing one record per CDR3 protein. This repertoire shows roughly 120,000 distinct CDR3 sequences, 16% found once; its top ten account for about 15%. The sequence came from an adult woman who had mild COVID-19 (a few samples of this study predate the infection). Cell type and time point are not known. Sequences were obtained from PBMCs or a T cell subset sorted from them (not recorded which). V gene TRBV20-1 combines with J gene TRBJ1-1; the D gene is possibly TRBD1 (6 bases). This CDR3 is CSLGALGFSEAFF. CDR3 bases: TGCAGTTTGGGGGCGCTTGGTTTCTCTGAAGCTTTCTTT.